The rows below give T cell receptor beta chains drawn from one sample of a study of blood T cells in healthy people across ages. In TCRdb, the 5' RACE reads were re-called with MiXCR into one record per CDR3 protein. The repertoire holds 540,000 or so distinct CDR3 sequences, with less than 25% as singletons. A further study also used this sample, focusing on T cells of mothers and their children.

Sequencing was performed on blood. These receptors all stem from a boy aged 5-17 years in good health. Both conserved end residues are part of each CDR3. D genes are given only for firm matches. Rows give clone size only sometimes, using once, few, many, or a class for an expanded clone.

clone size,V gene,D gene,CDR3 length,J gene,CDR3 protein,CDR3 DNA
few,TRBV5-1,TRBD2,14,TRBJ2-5,CASSFRLAGETQYF,TGCGCCAGCAGCTTCAGACTAGCGGGTGAGACCCAGTACTTC
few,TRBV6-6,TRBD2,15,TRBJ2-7,CASSPSLAVTYEQYF,TGTGCCAGCAGTCCAAGTCTAGCGGTAACTTACGAGCAGTACTTC
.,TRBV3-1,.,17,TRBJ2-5,CASSQVGGGRSQETQYF,TGTGCCAGCAGCCAAGTAGGGGGAGGCAGAAGCCAAGAGACCCAGTACTTC
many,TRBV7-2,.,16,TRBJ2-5,CASSLAISVSQETQYF,TGTGCCAGCAGCTTAGCAATATCAGTCAGTCAAGAGACCCAGTACTTC
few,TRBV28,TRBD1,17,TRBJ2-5,CASSFLAKGAGEETQYF,TGTGCCAGCAGTTTTCTCGCTAAGGGGGCTGGAGAAGAGACCCAGTACTTC
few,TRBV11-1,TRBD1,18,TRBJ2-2,CASSLVAGTGAATGELFF,TGTGCCAGCAGCTTAGTCGCTGGGACAGGTGCGGCGACCGGGGAGCTGTTTTTT
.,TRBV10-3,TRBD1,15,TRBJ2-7,CAISDWTGTAYEQYF,TGTGCCATCAGTGACTGGACAGGGACGGCCTACGAGCAGTACTTC
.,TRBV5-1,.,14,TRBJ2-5,CASSFLGVQETQYF,TGCGCCAGCAGCTTTTTGGGGGTTCAAGAGACCCAGTACTTC
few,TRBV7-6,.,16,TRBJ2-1,CASSALGTTLYDDQFF,TGTGCCAGCAGTGCCCTCGGGACAACCCTTTACGACGATCAGTTCTTC
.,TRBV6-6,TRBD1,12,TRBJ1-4,CASTPDREKPFF,TGTGCCAGCACCCCGGACAGGGAAAAACCGTTTTTT
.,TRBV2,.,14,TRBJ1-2,CASSSQDRKYGYTF,TGTGCCAGCAGCAGCCAGGACAGAAAATATGGCTACACCTTC
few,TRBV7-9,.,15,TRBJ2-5,CASSLWGSDMETQYF,TGTGCCAGCAGCTTATGGGGGTCCGATATGGAGACCCAGTACTTC
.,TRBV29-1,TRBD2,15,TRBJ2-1,CSVEATSGTYNEQFF,TGCAGCGTTGAAGCGACTAGCGGGACCTACAATGAGCAGTTCTTC
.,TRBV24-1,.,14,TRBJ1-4,CATSAGVSNEKLFF,TGTGCCACCTCCGCCGGGGTGTCTAATGAAAAACTGTTTTTT
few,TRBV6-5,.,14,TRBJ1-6,CASSFRETGSPLHF,TGTGCCAGCAGTTTCCGGGAAACAGGGTCACCCCTCCACTTT
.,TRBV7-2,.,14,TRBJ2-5,CASSLETVQETQYF,TGTGCCAGCAGCTTAGAGACAGTTCAAGAGACCCAGTACTTC
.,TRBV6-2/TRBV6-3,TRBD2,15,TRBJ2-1,CASSPDRGGMNEQFF,TGTGCCAGCAGCCCCGATCGGGGGGGCATGAATGAGCAGTTCTTC